The clone carrying this T cell receptor beta chain came up a few times. The entry originates in a study of T-cell reconstitution after alpha-beta-depleted transplantation in children. V was pared by 11 bases and J by 0 bases, with 17 bases between. The CDR3 covers 16 residues. The germline V gene has CDR1 SGHTA and CDR2 FQGNSA. Construction of the TCRbeta library involved unique molecular identifiers. TCRdb reanalysed the PCR reads using MiXCR and keeps one entry per CDR3 protein. The sample lists 70,000 or so distinct CDR3 sequences, about a tenth occurring once. The chain carries TRBV7-2 and TRBJ2-6; D is uncertain. The source material was PBMCs, sampled before TCRalphabeta/CD19-depleted stem cell transplant. The clonotype comes from a boy under 18 with acute myeloid leukemia, due to receive a stem cell transplant. CDR3 bases: TGTGCCTGTGCTTTAGGACCGGCCTCTGGGGCCAACGTCCTGACTTTC. This encodes CACALGPASGANVLTF.